The 28 T cell receptor beta chains below were found in one sample sequenced in a study of T cell repertoires in cytomegalovirus infection. These TCRs are of unknown antigen specificity. One entry per CDR3 protein, called by TCRdb with MiXCR from the reads. This sample has under 70,000 distinct CDR3 sequences, with approximately 36% found just once. Sequencing was carried out using PBMCs, sequenced either directly or after in vitro stimulation (not recorded which). These TCRs come from a human donor in good health (CMV status not recorded). Some clones in this sample may be carry-over from other donors' samples.

This clonotype has a handful of counts. This chain links TRBV4-3 with TRBJ2-1, with 13 bases fitting TRBD2. CDR1 is LGHNA and CDR2 is YSLEER in the germline V gene. V trimming: 0 bases; J trimming: 5 bases; junction bases outside the gene matches: 4. The CDR3 covers 17 residues. The CDR3 DNA is TGCGCCAGCAGCCAAGATGGGACTAGCGGGACCGACAATGAGCAGTTCTTC. Translated, it gives CASSQDGTSGTDNEQFF.

This chain connects TRBV5-1 to TRBJ2-2, with D perhaps matching TRBD2 (6 bases). The germline V gene has CDR1 SGHRS and CDR2 YFSETQ. This CDR3 has 14 amino acids. The V end lost 1 base, the J end lost 7 bases, and 11 bases lay between the germline ends. CDR3 DNA: TGCGCCAGCAGCTTGCAGGAGGGAATCGGGGAGCTGTTTTTT. Translating gives CASSLQEGIGELFF.

V usage is TRBV30 and J usage is TRBJ2-2; D gene uncertain. The CDR3 has 13 amino acids. The V gene lost 4 bases and the J gene lost 6 bases, with 12 bases spanning the gap. Per germline, CDR1 GTSNPN and CDR2 SVGIG (reference sequence). CDR3 in amino acids: CAWTARLAGELFF. DNA of the CDR3: TGTGCCTGGACGGCTAGGTTGGCCGGGGAGCTGTTTTTT. Full variable domain (rest looked up from reference TRBV30 and TRBJ2-2): SQTIHQWPATLVQPVGSPLSLECTVEGTSNPNLYWYRQAAGRGLQLLFYSVGIGQISSEVPQNLSASRPQDRQFILSSKKLLLSDSGFYLCAWTARLAGELFFGEGSRLTVL.

This CDR3 is CASSEYLGNYGYTF. CDR3 DNA: TGTGCCAGCAGTGAATACCTAGGAAACTATGGCTACACCTTC. The chain recombines TRBV25-1 with TRBJ1-2; D is unresolved. CDR3 length: 14 residues. CDR1 is MGHDK, CDR2 SYGVNS, per germline. V was trimmed by 0 bases and J by 2 bases, leaving 7 bases between them.

The genes are TRBV20-1 and TRBJ2-5; 7 bases align to TRBD1. Germline trimming cut 5 bases from V and 1 base from J; bases unmatched to any gene: 4. The length of the CDR3 is 13 residues. Germline CDR1 reads DFQATT; CDR2 reads SNEGSKA (reference sequence). In nucleotides, the CDR3 is TGCAGTGCTTTCCGGGACAGCCAAGAGACCCAGTACTTC. Protein sequence: CSAFRDSQETQYF.

The J gene is TRBJ2-1, the V gene TRBV19; possibly TRBD2 for D (6 bases). Germline CDR1 reads LNHDA; CDR2 reads SQIVND (reference sequence). The CDR3 runs 15 residues. Trimming shortened V by 4 bases and J by 3 bases, and 13 bases separated the two germline ends. CDR3 DNA sequence: TGTGCCAGTAGTAAGGGCGGGACGCTCTACAATGAGCAGTTCTTC. This translates into CASSKGGTLYNEQFF.

The chain has TRBV7-6 and TRBJ1-1; D may be TRBD1 (6 bases). The CDR3 consists of 13 residues. The germline CDR1 and CDR2 sequences are SGHVS and FNYEAQ. V was pared by 3 bases and J by 6 bases, with 11 bases between. The CDR3 DNA is TGTGCCAGCAGCTTTCCAGGGGCCCCTGAAGCTTTCTTT. This translates into CASSFPGAPEAFF.

V is TRBV9 and J is TRBJ2-1; 14 bases match TRBD2. The CDR3 consists of 17 residues. Germline-derived CDR1 and CDR2 are SGDLS and YYNGEE. Germline trimming cut 3 bases from V and 0 bases from J; bases unmatched to any gene: 2. CDR3 coding DNA: TGTGCCAGCAGCGGGGGGACTAGCGGGAGCTCCTACAATGAGCAGTTCTTC. Its translation is CASSGGTSGSSYNEQFF.

V gene TRBV7-9 combines with J gene TRBJ2-2, with D tentatively TRBD2 (6 bases). The V gene's germline CDR1 is SEHNR and CDR2 FQNEAQ (reference sequence). The CDR3 contains 17 residues. The germline V and J ends were trimmed by 0 bases and 0 bases, with 11 bases remaining between them. CDR3 residues: CASSLASGLANTGELFF. The DNA of the CDR3 is TGTGCCAGCAGCTTAGCCTCGGGACTGGCGAACACCGGGGAGCTGTTTTTT.

This rearrangement joins TRBV7-8 to TRBJ2-7; either TRBD1 or TRBD2 may fit D (5 bases each). The CDR3 length is 16 residues. V was shortened by 3 bases and J by 2 bases, with 17 bases between the two germline ends. The germline gives CDR1 SGHVS, CDR2 FQNEAQ. CDR3 in DNA: TGTGCCAGCAGCTTGGGTGGGGGACGGTTAGCCTACGAGCAGTACTTC. Protein product: CASSLGGGRLAYEQYF. Combining the CDR3 with reference TRBV7-8 and TRBJ2-7 gives the whole variable domain GAGVSQSPRYKVAKRGQDVALRCDPISGHVSLFWYQQALGQGPEFLTYFQNEAQLDKSGLPSDRFFAERPEGSVSTLKIQRTQQEDSAVYLCASSLGGGRLAYEQYFGPGTRLTVT.

This clonotype was seen a handful of times. The rearrangement uses TRBV19 and TRBJ2-7, with 9 bases fitting TRBD2. Trimming took 5 bases from V and 4 from J; bases not matched to a gene: 9. Germline V CDR1 and CDR2: LNHDA, SQIVND (reference sequence). The CDR3 is 15 residues long. CDR3 nucleotide sequence: TGTGCCAGTAGTTCCCTCGGACTAGCGAGTTACGAGCAGTACTTC. Protein product: CASSSLGLASYEQYF.

The rearrangement uses TRBV15 and TRBJ2-3; weak D call: TRBD1 (5 bases). The germline V and J ends were trimmed by 1 base and 3 bases, with 11 bases remaining between them. The CDR3 has 15 amino acids. CDR1 LNHNV and CDR2 YYDKDF come from the germline V gene (reference sequence). Here the CDR3 DNA reads TGTGCCACCAGCAGAGGGGTGGGGCCGACAGATACGCAGTATTTT. It encodes CATSRGVGPTDTQYF.

This clonotype was detected once. The chain combines TRBV27 with TRBJ1-5, with 9 nucleotides matching TRBD1. The CDR3 spans 14 residues. The ends lost 5 bases at V and 3 bases at J; junction bases unmatched: 2. The germline gives CDR1 MNHEY, CDR2 SMNVEV (reference sequence). The CDR3 nucleotides are TGTGCCAGCAGTGGGGACAGGGACAATCAGCCCCAGCATTTT. It specifies CASSGDRDNQPQHF.

The chain is built from TRBV19 and TRBJ2-1; D is uncertain. Between the trimmed V and J ends, which lost 3 bases and 10 bases, there was a span of 16 bases. Germline lookup yields CDR1 LNHDA and CDR2 SQIVND (reference sequence). The CDR3 spans 14 residues. The CDR3 loop reads CASSILPTDLEQFF. The CDR3 DNA reads as TGTGCCAGTAGTATCTTACCGACGGACCTCGAGCAGTTCTTC.

This clonotype was seen a handful of times. The chain joins TRBV12-3 or TRBV12-4 to TRBJ2-7; D might be TRBD1 or TRBD2, each matching 6 bases. The CDR3 totals 15 residues. V was trimmed by 6 bases and J by 3 bases, leaving 18 bases between them. Written as DNA, the CDR3 is TGTGCCAGCAGAAAAGCCGGGGGCGGCTTCTACGAGCAGTACTTC. Its translation is CASRKAGGGFYEQYF.

The genes are TRBV19 and TRBJ1-5; D perhaps matches TRBD1 (5 bases). CDR1 LNHDA and CDR2 SQIVND come from the germline V gene (reference sequence). V was trimmed by 5 bases and J by 11 bases, leaving 16 bases between them. CDR3 length: 13 amino acids. The CDR3 loop reads CASSDRGPGAQHF. The CDR3 DNA sequence: TGTGCCAGTAGTGATAGGGGCCCCGGGGCCCAGCATTTT.

V usage is TRBV7-2 and J usage is TRBJ2-1; D not certain. Germline assignment: CDR1 SGHTA and CDR2 FQGNSA. The V gene lost 1 base and the J gene lost 0 bases, with 13 bases spanning the gap. The CDR3 is made up of 17 amino acids. As DNA, the CDR3 is TGTGCCAGCAGCTTAGTTTCCATTGCGAGCTCCTACAATGAGCAGTTCTTC. It codes for CASSLVSIASSYNEQFF.

This clonotype appeared many times. The rearrangement joins TRBV7-2 to TRBJ2-7, with a possible D match to TRBD1 (6 bases). Germline V gives CDR1 SGHTA, CDR2 FQGNSA. V gave up 0 bases and J gave up 5 bases, with 11 bases separating them. There are 14 residues in the CDR3. The CDR3 reads CASSLAGRGNEQYF. CDR3 nucleotides: TGTGCCAGCAGCTTAGCGGGAAGGGGGAACGAGCAGTACTTC.

The rearrangement joins TRBV7-6 to TRBJ2-1, with D possibly matching TRBD2 (5 bases). The CDR3 loop spans 12 amino acids. The V gene lost 5 bases and the J gene lost 7 bases, with 9 bases spanning the gap. The germline CDR1 and CDR2 sequences are SGHVS and FNYEAQ. The CDR3 DNA reads TGTGCCAGCAGCGAACTAGGGAATGAGCAGTTCTTC. Translated, it gives CASSELGNEQFF.

This clonotype was counted between two and nine times. The chain is built from TRBV6-6 and TRBJ2-5; 14 bases fit TRBD2. The junction had 9 bases not matched to a gene; V was cut back by 7 bases and J by 5 bases. Germline loops: CDR1 MNHNY, CDR2 SVGAGI (reference sequence). The CDR3 sequence is 16 residues long. The CDR3 protein is CASIMGLAGVRETQYF. CDR3 bases: TGTGCCAGCATCATGGGACTAGCGGGAGTTAGGGAGACCCAGTACTTC.

This clonotype has more than one count but fewer than ten. J is TRBJ2-1 and V is TRBV6-2 or TRBV6-3, with D hard to call. Germline CDR1 reads MNHEY; CDR2 reads SVGEGT. The CDR3 is made up of 16 amino acids. Trimming took off 0 bases at V and 7 bases at J, with 16 bases between the two ends. CDR3 sequence (DNA): TGTGCCAGCAGTTACTCGGCGATAGCTCTTCGAAATGAGCAGTTCTTC. Its translation: CASSYSAIALRNEQFF.

There are a few counts of this clonotype. The gene calls are TRBV12-3 or TRBV12-4 and TRBJ2-1, with TRBD2 matching 7 bases. CDR3 length: 17 residues. V gave up 1 base and J gave up 3 bases; unmatched junction bases: 9. This CDR3 reads CASSLGLGTTYYNEQFF. Here the CDR3 DNA reads TGTGCCAGCAGTTTAGGGCTCGGGACTACATACTACAATGAGCAGTTCTTC.

The chain uses TRBV6-5 and TRBJ2-7, with TRBD1 as a possible D gene (6 bases). This CDR3 has 14 residues. The V end was cut by 4 bases, the J end by 2 bases, with 12 bases between. CDR1 is MNHEY, CDR2 SVGAGI, per germline. The CDR3 nucleotides read TGTGCCAGCAGTTTCCACAGGGACACCTACGAGCAGTACTTC. Translation gives CASSFHRDTYEQYF.

The chain joins TRBV2 to TRBJ1-5, with D unclear. The CDR3 totals 15 residues. Germline CDR1 and CDR2: SNHLY and FYNNEI. V gave up 5 bases and J gave up 5 bases, with 16 bases separating them. CDR3 coding DNA: TGTGCCAGCAGTCGAGAGGCGGGAGGTTATCAGCCCCAGCATTTT. This encodes CASSREAGGYQPQHF.

This clonotype was found a few times. This chain connects TRBV20-1 to TRBJ2-1; 8 bases map to TRBD2. This CDR3 region has 17 residues. The ends lost 3 bases at V and 4 bases at J; junction bases unmatched: 14. Germline V lookup: CDR1 DFQATT, CDR2 SNEGSKA (reference sequence). The CDR3 nucleotides are TGCAGTGCTAGGGACCCCGGAGGGCGGGGGGCTTACAATGAGCAGTTCTTC. This encodes CSARDPGGRGAYNEQFF.

This clonotype was detected many times. V usage is TRBV7-2 and J usage is TRBJ1-5; 7 bases are a match to TRBD1. Germline V lookup: CDR1 SGHTA, CDR2 FQGNSA. The trim removed 6 bases at V and 2 bases at J, leaving 4 bases unmatched. This CDR3 has 14 amino acids. The DNA of the CDR3 is TGTGCCAGCAGTCGGACAGGCGGCAATCAGCCCCAGCATTTT. Residues: CASSRTGGNQPQHF. The variable domain in full, completed from reference TRBV7-2 and TRBJ1-5, reads GAGVSQSPSNKVTEKGKDVELRCDPISGHTALYWYRQSLGQGLEFLIYFQGNSAPDKSGLPSDRFSAERTGGSVSTLTIQRTQQEDSAVYLCASSRTGGNQPQHFGDGTRLSIL.

J is TRBJ1-1 and V is TRBV10-3, with D maybe TRBD1 (5 bases). The CDR3 has 13 amino acids. V was shortened by 10 bases and J by 3 bases, with 15 bases between the two germline ends. Germline V gives CDR1 ENHRY, CDR2 SYGVKD. The DNA of the CDR3 is TGTGCCAGTTCCAGGGTCGCGGACACTGAAGCTTTCTTT. It translates to CASSRVADTEAFF.

The CDR3 here is CASSATPAAEQYF. CDR3 DNA sequence: TGTGCCAGCAGCGCGACCCCAGCTGCCGAGCAGTACTTC. The chain recombines TRBV9 with TRBJ2-7; D unresolved. Germline V lookup: CDR1 SGDLS, CDR2 YYNGEE. The CDR3 is made up of 13 amino acids. Trimming took 3 bases from V and 6 from J, leaving 13 bases between them.